One and the same sample provided the 3 T cell receptor beta chains below, sequenced in a study of cytomegalovirus exposure and HLA in healthy donors. The study ran its PCR with 60 Vbeta and 13 Jbeta primers. Method: immunoSEQ multiplex PCR; TCRdb's copy keeps in-frame clones and lacks some. The table has 150,000 to 200,000 clones, about 75% seen once; the top ten hold roughly 2%. Material: PBMCs. Receptors originate from a female donor in good health and CMV-seronegative.

This clone was counted between two and nine times. V is TRBV30 and J is TRBJ1-3; 7 bases map to TRBD1. V lost 3 bases, J lost 7 bases, and 9 bases stayed unmatched. CDR3 length: 14 residues. Germline CDR1 GTSNPN, CDR2 SVGIG (reference sequence). The CDR3, as DNA: TGTGCCTGGAGACGCCCGGGACAGCGTAACACCATATATTTT. Residues: CAWRRPGQRNTIYF.

The rearrangement uses TRBV2 and TRBJ1-1; 8 positions agree with TRBD1. The CDR3 covers 15 residues. Trimming cost V 5 bases and J 7 bases; bases outside gene matches: 12. Looked up from germline, CDR1 is SNHLY and CDR2 is FYNNEI. CDR3 in DNA: TGTGCCAGCAGTCTTTTCGGCAGGGGGCTCATTGAAGCTTTCTTT. Amino acid sequence: CASSLFGRGLIEAFF.

The chain carries TRBV5-1 and TRBJ1-1, with D unresolved. The CDR3 covers 15 residues. Germline V gene sequence: CDR1 SGHRS, CDR2 YFSETQ. V shed 4 bases and J shed 0 bases, with 13 bases lying between them. For the CDR3, the DNA is TGCGCCAGCAGCGAGGTAGCAGTCTTGAACACTGAAGCTTTCTTT. Residues: CASSEVAVLNTEAFF.